One sample yielded the 9 T cell receptor beta chains listed below, sequenced in a study of Graves' ophthalmopathy and Graves' hyperthyroidism. Scientists amplified the TCR beta CDR3 regions from RNA transcripts. In the first round, RT-PCR was carried out with HTBI primers, and a multiplex PCR formed the second round. TCRdb recomputed calls from the multiplex PCR reads with MiXCR, one row per CDR3 protein. The repertoire holds hundreds of thousands of distinct CDR3 sequences, with about two fifths as singletons. Sequenced input: peripheral blood. These receptors were obtained from an adult man with Graves' ophthalmopathy.

Many counts were recorded for this clonotype. The chain combines TRBV2 with TRBJ1-2; D may be TRBD1 (6 bases). CDR1 and CDR2 (germline): SNHLY, FYNNEI. This CDR3 is built from 15 residues. Trimming removed 6 bases at V and 3 bases at J, with 17 bases between. The CDR3 region is CASSKSTGRDYGYTF. CDR3 in DNA: TGTGCCAGCAGCAAAAGCACAGGGAGAGACTATGGCTACACCTTC.

In its sample, this clonotype was seen many times. V and J are TRBV5-1 and TRBJ1-2; the D gene is possibly TRBD1 (5 bases). CDR1 and CDR2 (germline): SGHRS, YFSETQ. V was clipped by 6 bases and J by 4 bases, with 19 bases between them. The CDR3 consists of 15 residues. The CDR3 loop reads CASKGSGTESYGYTF. For the CDR3, the DNA is TGCGCCAGCAAGGGGAGTGGGACGGAGTCCTATGGCTACACCTTC.

This clonotype occurred many times. The J gene is TRBJ1-2, the V gene TRBV5-1, with 7 bases lining up with TRBD1. Germline V gene lookup returns CDR1 SGHRS and CDR2 YFSETQ. This CDR3 comprises 15 residues. The J segment lost 4 bases and the V segment lost 0 bases, leaving 6 bases of the junction unmatched. CDR3: CASSLAVGDSYGYTF. The CDR3 DNA is TGCGCCAGCAGCTTGGCGGTGGGGGACAGCTATGGCTACACCTTC.

The chain couples TRBV29-1 to TRBJ1-2; D remains unclear. The CDR3 has 11 amino acids. Between the trimmed V and J ends, which lost 8 bases and 4 bases, there was a span of 11 bases. Germline CDR1 and CDR2: SQVTM and ANQGSEA. Here the CDR3 reads CSQEGIYGYTF. CDR3 nucleotides: TGCAGCCAAGAAGGCATCTATGGCTACACCTTC.

The chain employs TRBV5-4 and TRBJ2-7, with 10 nucleotides matching TRBD1. Trimming at V came to 4 bases and at J to 5 bases, leaving 12 bases not matched to a gene. Per germline, CDR1 SGHNT and CDR2 YYREEE (reference sequence). The CDR3 runs 16 residues. The CDR3 region has the DNA TGTGCCAGCAGCCAGGGGACCGGGACAGGGGCTAACGAGCAGTACTTC. Translation gives CASSQGTGTGANEQYF.

The CDR3 sequence is CASSLELGQSEAFF. The CDR3 DNA sequence: TGTGCCAGCAGCTTGGAGTTGGGACAGTCGGAAGCTTTCTTT. This sequence joins TRBV5-5 and TRBJ1-1; 7 bases line up with TRBD1. The J segment lost 8 bases and the V segment lost 0 bases, leaving 7 bases of the junction unmatched. The CDR3 loop spans 14 amino acids. Per the germline V gene, CDR1 is SGHKS and CDR2 is YYEKEE (reference sequence).

This clonotype was seen more than once but under ten times. The gene calls are TRBV5-4 and TRBJ2-2, with TRBD1 as a possible D gene (5 bases). Trimming removed 5 bases at V and 3 bases at J, with 11 bases between. Germline V gene lookup returns CDR1 SGHNT and CDR2 YYREEE (reference sequence). CDR3 length equals 14 residues. In DNA form, the CDR3 reads TGTGCCAGCAGTTACCAGGGTTACACCGGGGAGCTGTTTTTT. It yields the protein CASSYQGYTGELFF.

This clonotype was seen ten or more times. This rearrangement joins TRBV14 to TRBJ2-7, with 8 bases lining up with TRBD2. Losses at the gene ends were 0 bases for V and 3 bases for J; bases not matched to a gene: 7. The germline V gene has CDR1 SGHDN and CDR2 FVKESK. The CDR3 loop spans 16 amino acids. DNA for the CDR3: TGTGCCAGCAGCCAAGATCACGGAGCGGGAGACTACGAGCAGTACTTC. It encodes CASSQDHGAGDYEQYF.

About this clonotype: Just one base apart from a much larger clone, this may be a read error. The chain couples TRBV29-1 to TRBJ1-2; D unclear. Germline V gene data show CDR1 as SQVTM and CDR2 as ANQGSEA. The CDR3 covers 11 residues. In DNA, the CDR3 is TGCAGCGTTGATGGGGTCTATGACTACACCTTC. This sequence encodes CSVDGVYDYTF.